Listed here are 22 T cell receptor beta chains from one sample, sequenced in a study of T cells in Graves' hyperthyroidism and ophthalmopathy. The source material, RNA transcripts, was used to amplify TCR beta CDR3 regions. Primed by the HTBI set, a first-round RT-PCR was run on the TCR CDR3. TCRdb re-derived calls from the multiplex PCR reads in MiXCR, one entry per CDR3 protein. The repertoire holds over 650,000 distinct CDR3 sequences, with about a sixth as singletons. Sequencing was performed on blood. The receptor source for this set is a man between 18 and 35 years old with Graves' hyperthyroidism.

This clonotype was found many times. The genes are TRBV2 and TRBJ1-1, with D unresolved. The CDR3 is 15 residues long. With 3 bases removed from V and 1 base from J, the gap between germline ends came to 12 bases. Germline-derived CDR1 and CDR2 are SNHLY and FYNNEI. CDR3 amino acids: CASSDNPAPNTEAFF. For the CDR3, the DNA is TGTGCCAGCAGTGATAATCCAGCTCCGAACACTGAAGCTTTCTTT.

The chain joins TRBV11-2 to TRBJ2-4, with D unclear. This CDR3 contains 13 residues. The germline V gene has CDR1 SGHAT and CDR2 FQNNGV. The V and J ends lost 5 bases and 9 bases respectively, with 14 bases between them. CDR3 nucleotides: TGTGCCAGCAGCCCCACGATACGAAGCATTCAGTACTTC. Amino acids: CASSPTIRSIQYF.

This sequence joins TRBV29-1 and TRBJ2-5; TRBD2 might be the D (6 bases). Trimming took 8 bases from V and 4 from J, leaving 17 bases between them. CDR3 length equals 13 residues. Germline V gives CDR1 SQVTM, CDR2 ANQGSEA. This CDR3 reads CSIPGPEGETQYF. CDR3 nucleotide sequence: TGCAGCATTCCCGGTCCGGAGGGAGAGACCCAGTACTTC.

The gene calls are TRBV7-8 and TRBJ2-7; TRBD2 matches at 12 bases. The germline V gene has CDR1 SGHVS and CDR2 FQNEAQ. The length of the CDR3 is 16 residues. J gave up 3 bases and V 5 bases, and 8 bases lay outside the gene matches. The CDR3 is CASSLLGLAGSYEQYF. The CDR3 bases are TGTGCCAGCAGCCTTCTCGGACTAGCGGGGAGCTACGAGCAGTACTTC.

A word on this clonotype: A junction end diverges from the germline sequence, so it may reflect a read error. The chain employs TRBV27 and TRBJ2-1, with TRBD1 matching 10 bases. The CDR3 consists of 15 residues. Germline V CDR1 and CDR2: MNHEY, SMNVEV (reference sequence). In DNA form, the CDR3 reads TGTACCAGCAGTACGGGACAGGGGTCCCACAATGAGCAGTTCTTC. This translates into CTSSTGQGSHNEQFF.

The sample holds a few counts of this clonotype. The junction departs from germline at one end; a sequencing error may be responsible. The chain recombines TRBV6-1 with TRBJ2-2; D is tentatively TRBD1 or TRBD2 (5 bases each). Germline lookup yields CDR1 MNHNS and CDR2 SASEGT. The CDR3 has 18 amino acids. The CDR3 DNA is TGTGCCAACAGTCGCCCCTTAGGGACGTACGCGAACACCGGGGAGCTGTTTTTT. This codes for CANSRPLGTYANTGELFF.

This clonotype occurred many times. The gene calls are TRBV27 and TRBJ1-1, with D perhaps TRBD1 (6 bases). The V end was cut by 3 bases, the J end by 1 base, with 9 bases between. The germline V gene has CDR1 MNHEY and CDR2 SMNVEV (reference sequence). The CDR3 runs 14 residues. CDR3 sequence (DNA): TGTGCCAGCAGTTTCCGGGACAAGAACACTGAAGCTTTCTTT. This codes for CASSFRDKNTEAFF.

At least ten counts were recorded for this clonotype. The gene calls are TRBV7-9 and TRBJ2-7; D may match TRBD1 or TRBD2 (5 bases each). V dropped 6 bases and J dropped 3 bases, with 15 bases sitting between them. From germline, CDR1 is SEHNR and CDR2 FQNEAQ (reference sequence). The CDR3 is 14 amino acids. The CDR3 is CASSSSRGLYEQYF. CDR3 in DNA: TGTGCCAGCAGTTCCTCCCGGGGCCTCTACGAGCAGTACTTC.

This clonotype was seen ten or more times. This chain's CDR3 is CASSPDRGNIQYF. For the CDR3, the DNA is TGTGCCAGCAGCCCAGACAGGGGGAACATTCAGTACTTC. The rearrangement links TRBV11-2 to TRBJ2-4; TRBD1 matches at 9 bases. V gave up 5 bases and J gave up 7 bases; unmatched junction bases: 3. Per germline, CDR1 SGHAT and CDR2 FQNNGV. The CDR3 length is 13 residues. Together with reference TRBV11-2 and TRBJ2-4, the CDR3 gives the full variable domain: EAGVAQSPRYKIIEKRQSVAFWCNPISGHATLYWYQQILGQGPKLLIQFQNNGVVDDSQLPKDRFSAERLKGVDSTLKIQPAKLEDSAVYLCASSPDRGNIQYFGAGTRLSVL.

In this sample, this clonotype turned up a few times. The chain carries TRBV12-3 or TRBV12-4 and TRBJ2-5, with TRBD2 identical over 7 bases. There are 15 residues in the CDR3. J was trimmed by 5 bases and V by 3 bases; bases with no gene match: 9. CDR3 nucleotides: TGTGCCAGCAGTTTCCAGACTAGCCTGAAGGAGACCCAGTACTTC. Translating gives CASSFQTSLKETQYF.

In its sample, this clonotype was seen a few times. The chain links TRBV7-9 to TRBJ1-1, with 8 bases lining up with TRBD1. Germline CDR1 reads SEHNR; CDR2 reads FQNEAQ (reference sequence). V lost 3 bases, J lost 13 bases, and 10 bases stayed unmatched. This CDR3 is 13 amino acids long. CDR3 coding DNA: TGTGCCAGCAGCTTCGAAACAGGGGGATTAGATTTCTTT. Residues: CASSFETGGLDFF.

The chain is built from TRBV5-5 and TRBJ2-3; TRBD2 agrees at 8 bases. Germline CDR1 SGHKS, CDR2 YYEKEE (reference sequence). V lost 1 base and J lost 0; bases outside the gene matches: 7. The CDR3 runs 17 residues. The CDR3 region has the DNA TGTGCCAGCAGCTTGTATAAGGCGGGAGGCAGCACAGATACGCAGTATTTT. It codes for CASSLYKAGGSTDTQYF.

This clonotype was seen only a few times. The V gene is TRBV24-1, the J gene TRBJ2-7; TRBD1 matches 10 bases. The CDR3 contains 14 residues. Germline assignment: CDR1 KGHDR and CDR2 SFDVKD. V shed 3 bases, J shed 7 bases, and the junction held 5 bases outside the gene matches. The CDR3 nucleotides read TGTGCCACCAGTGATGCCGGGACAGGGGTAGAGCAGTACTTC. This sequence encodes CATSDAGTGVEQYF.

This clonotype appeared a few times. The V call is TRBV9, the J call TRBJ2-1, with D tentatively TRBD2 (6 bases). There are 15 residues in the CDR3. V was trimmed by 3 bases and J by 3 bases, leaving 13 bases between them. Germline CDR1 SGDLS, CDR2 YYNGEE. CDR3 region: CASSAGSGNYNEQFF. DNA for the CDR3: TGTGCCAGCAGCGCCGGTAGCGGAAACTACAATGAGCAGTTCTTC.

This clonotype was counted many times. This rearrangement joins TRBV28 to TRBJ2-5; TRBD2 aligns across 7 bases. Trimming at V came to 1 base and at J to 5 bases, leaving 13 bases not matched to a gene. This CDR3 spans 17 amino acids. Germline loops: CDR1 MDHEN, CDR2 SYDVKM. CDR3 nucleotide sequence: TGTGCCAGCAGTTTATTTCGGGAGAGCGGGACCGGGGAGACCCAGTACTTC. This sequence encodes CASSLFRESGTGETQYF.

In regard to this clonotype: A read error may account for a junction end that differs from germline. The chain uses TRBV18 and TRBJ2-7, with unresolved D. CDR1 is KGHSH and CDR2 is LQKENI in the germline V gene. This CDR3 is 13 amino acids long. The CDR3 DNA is TGTGCCAGCTCACCGGCCGGCTCCTACGAGCAGCACTTC. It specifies CASSPAGSYEQHF.

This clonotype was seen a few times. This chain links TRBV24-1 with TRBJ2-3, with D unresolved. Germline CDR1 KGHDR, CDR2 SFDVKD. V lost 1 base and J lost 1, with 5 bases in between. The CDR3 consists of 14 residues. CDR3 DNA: TGTGCCACCAGTGATTTTTTGGGCACAGATACGCAGTATTTT. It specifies CATSDFLGTDTQYF.

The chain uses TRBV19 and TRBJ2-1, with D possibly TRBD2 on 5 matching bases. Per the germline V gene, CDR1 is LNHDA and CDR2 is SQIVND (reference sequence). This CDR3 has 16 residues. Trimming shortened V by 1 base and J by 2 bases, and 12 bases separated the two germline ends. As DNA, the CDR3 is TGTGCCAGTAGTATAGCGGCTAGCCTCCCCTACAATGAGCAGTTCTTC. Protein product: CASSIAASLPYNEQFF.

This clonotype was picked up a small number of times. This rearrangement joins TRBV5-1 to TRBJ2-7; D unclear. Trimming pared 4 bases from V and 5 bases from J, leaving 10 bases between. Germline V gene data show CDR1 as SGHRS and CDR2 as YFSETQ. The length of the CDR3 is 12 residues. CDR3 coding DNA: TGCGCCAGCAGCGATACACCGAACGAGCAGTACTTC. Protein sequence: CASSDTPNEQYF.

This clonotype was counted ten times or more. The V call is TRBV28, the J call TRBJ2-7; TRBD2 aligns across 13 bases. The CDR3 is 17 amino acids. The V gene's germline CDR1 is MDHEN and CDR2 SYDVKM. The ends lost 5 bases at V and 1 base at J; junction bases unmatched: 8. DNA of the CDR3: TGTGCCAGCAGTCCCGGGACTAGCGGGAAGATGTCCTACGAGCAGTACTTC. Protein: CASSPGTSGKMSYEQYF.

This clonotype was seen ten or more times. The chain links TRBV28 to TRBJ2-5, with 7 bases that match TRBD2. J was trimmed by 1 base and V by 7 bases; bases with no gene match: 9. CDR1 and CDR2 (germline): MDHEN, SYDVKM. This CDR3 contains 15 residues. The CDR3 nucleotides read TGTGCCAGCACACCACTGGGGGGGAGCCAAGAGACCCAGTACTTC. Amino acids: CASTPLGGSQETQYF.

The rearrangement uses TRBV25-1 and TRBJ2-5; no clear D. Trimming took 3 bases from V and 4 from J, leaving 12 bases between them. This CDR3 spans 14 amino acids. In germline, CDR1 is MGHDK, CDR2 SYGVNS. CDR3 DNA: TGTGCCAGCAGTGACTACGGCTTATCAGAGACCCAGTACTTC. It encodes CASSDYGLSETQYF. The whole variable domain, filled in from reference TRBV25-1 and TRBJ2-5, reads EADIYQTPRYLVIGTGKKITLECSQTMGHDKMYWYQQDPGMELHLIHYSYGVNSTEKGDLSSESTVSRIRTEHFPLTLESARPSHTSQYLCASSDYGLSETQYFGPGTRLLVL.